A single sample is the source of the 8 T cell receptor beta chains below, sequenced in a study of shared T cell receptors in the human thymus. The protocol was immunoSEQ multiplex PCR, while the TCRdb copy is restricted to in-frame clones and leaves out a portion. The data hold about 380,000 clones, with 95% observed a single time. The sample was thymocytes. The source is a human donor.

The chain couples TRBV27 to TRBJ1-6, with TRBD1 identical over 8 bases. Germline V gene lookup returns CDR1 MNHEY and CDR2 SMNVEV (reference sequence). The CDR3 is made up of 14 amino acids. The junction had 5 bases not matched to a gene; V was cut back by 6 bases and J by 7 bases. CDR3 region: CASRSRQGNSPLHF. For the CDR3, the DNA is TGTGCCAGCAGGAGCCGACAGGGGAATTCACCCCTCCACTTT.

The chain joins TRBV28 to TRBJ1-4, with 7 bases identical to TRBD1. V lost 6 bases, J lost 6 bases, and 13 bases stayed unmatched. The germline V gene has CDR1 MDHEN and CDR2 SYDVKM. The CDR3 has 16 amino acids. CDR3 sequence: CASSLTGEGLDEKLFF. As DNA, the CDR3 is TGTGCCAGCAGCTTAACAGGGGAGGGTTTGGATGAAAAACTGTTTTTT.

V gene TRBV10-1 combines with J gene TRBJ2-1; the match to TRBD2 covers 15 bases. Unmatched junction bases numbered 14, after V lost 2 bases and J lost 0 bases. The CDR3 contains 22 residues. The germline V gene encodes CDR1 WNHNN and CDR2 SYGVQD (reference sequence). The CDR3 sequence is CASSEHPLGLAGGPPSYNEQFF. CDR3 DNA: TGCGCCAGCAGTGAGCACCCCCTGGGACTAGCGGGAGGACCCCCCTCCTACAATGAGCAGTTCTTC.

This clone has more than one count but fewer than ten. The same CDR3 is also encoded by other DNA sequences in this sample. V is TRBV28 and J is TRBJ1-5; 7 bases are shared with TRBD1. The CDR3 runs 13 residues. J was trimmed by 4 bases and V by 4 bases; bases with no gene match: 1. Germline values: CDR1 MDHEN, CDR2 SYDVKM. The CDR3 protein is CASSWDSNQPQHF. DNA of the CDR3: TGTGCCAGCAGTTGGGACAGTAATCAGCCCCAGCATTTT.

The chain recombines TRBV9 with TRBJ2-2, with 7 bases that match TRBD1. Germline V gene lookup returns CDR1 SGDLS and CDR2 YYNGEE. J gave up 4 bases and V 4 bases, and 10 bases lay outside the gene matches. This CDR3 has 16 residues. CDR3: CASSTLDRPTTGELFF. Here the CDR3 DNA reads TGTGCCAGCAGCACACTGGACAGGCCGACCACCGGGGAGCTGTTTTTT.

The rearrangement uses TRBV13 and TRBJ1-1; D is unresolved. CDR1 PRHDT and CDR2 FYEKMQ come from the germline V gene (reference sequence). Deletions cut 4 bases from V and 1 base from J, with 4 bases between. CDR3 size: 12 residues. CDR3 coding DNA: TGTGCCAGCAGCTCCGAGAACACTGAAGCTTTCTTT. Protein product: CASSSENTEAFF.

The CDR3 region is CASSLRLAGGPWAHEQYF. CDR3 coding DNA: TGCGCCAGCAGCTTGAGACTAGCGGGAGGGCCGTGGGCCCACGAGCAGTACTTC. The chain carries TRBV5-1 and TRBJ2-7; 14 bases fit TRBD2. The junction had 11 bases not matched to a gene; V was cut back by 1 base and J by 5 bases. Germline CDR1 is SGHRS and CDR2 is YFSETQ. This CDR3 is 18 amino acids long.

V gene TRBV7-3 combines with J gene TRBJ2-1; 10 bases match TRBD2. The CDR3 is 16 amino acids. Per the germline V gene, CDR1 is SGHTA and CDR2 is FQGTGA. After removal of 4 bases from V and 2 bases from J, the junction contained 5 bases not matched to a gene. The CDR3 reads CASSSGTSAAYNEQFF. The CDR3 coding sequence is TGTGCCAGCAGCTCCGGGACTAGCGCGGCCTACAATGAGCAGTTCTTC.